This paragraph covers one T cell receptor beta chain sequence. V was cut by 8 bases and J by 0 bases, with 8 bases left in between. The CDR3 spans 13 residues. In the study's own analysis: From reference gene primer amplification, estimates of nucleated cell counts were derived. Clones were sequenced by immunoSEQ multiplex PCR, and TCRdb holds only the in-frame ones, with some missing. Clone size and the V and J calls come from that table; the DNA yielded D and trimming. In the table there are 52,000 or so clones, 88% of which are singletons. The sample comes from a study of blood T cell repertoires in COVID-19. Study overall: PBMCs, B-cell-depleted T cells, or T cells provided the cDNA or gDNA that made up the material.

The source is a man in his 60s with active COVID-19. This sequence joins TRBV12-3 or TRBV12-4 and TRBJ2-1; D is undetermined. What was sequenced was peripheral blood. DNA for the CDR3: TGTGCCAGCTGTGAGAGCTCCTACAATGAGCAGTTCTTC. Amino acids: CASCESSYNEQFF.